This T cell receptor beta chain stems from a study of radiotherapy plus CTLA-4 blockade in lung cancer. Study-wide results and caveats: In blood, TCR clones derived from the tumor expanded after radiotherapy plus ipilimumab.

Here immunoSEQ multiplex PCR was the method, and the copy in TCRdb shows in-frame clones only, minus some. Among more than 95,000 clones, 60% to 75% were seen once, and the ten largest hold roughly 2.8%. This clone was detected once. Its target is not known. Germline assignment: CDR1 MNHEY and CDR2 SVGAGI. This CDR3 spans 14 amino acids. Trimming at V came to 5 bases and at J to 9 bases, leaving 8 bases not matched to a gene. V usage is TRBV6-5 and J usage is TRBJ2-7; the match to TRBD1 covers 12 bases. This receptor was taken from a human donor with non-small cell lung cancer who had a partial response to radiotherapy plus ipilimumab. Some clones in this sample may be carry-over from other donors' samples. The sample in question was peripheral blood, obtained from a patient treated with radiotherapy plus ipilimumab. The CDR3 loop is CASSQGTGGSAQYF. CDR3 nucleotide sequence: TGTGCCAGCAGTCAAGGGACAGGGGGCTCGGCGCAGTACTTC.